These T cell receptor beta chains were read from a single sample in a study of blood T cells in healthy people across ages. TCRdb reprocessed the 5' RACE reads via MiXCR and lists one record per CDR3 protein. The sample yields roughly 800,000 distinct CDR3 sequences, about three fifths seen once. The sample comprised blood. These receptors were obtained from a man between 25 and 39 years old in good health. CDR3s include the opening cysteine and the closing phenylalanine or tryptophan. A D gene is named only where the DNA matches it firmly. The size of a clone is reported for some rows only, either as once, few or many, or as a class for expanded clones.

D	J	V	size	DNA	CDR3
NA	TRBJ1-1	TRBV29-1	NA	TGCAGTCTCTCACGGTTGAACACTGAAGCTTTCTTT	CSLSRLNTEAFF
NA	TRBJ2-5	TRBV12-3/TRBV12-4	few	TGTGCCAGCAGTTTCTCCCTAAGGTCGTGGGAGACCCAGTACTTC	CASSFSLRSWETQYF
NA	TRBJ2-4	TRBV3-1	NA	TGTGCCAGCAGCGGCCGGGCCCTAGCCAAAAGCATTCAGTACTTC	CASSGRALAKSIQYF
NA	TRBJ2-1	TRBV9	NA	TGTGCCAGCAGCGTACAGGGTGAGCAGTTCTTC	CASSVQGEQFF
NA	TRBJ1-3	TRBV29-1	NA	TGCAGCGTTGACGCGGGAAACACCATATATTTT	CSVDAGNTIYF
TRBD2	TRBJ2-7	TRBV20-1	NA	TGCAGTGCTAGCCCCATTCGGGGGGACGAGCAGTACTTC	CSASPIRGDEQYF
NA	TRBJ2-3	TRBV12-3/TRBV12-4	few	TGTGCCAGCAGTTTCAGAGTGAGCGGAGATATGGAATATTTT	CASSFRVSGDMEYF
TRBD1	TRBJ2-7	TRBV20-1	NA	TGCAGTGCTAGAGACGGGACAGCTACCTACTACGAGCAGTACTTC	CSARDGTATYYEQYF
NA	TRBJ2-7	TRBV7-6	few	TGTGCCAGCAGCCCCGGAGCGGGCGAGCAGTACTTC	CASSPGAGEQYF
NA	TRBJ2-3	TRBV20-1	NA	TGCAGTGCTAGAGATGCCGGGCGGGGGCACGGGGATACGCAGTATTTT	CSARDAGRGHGDTQYF
NA	TRBJ1-1	TRBV9	NA	TGTGCCAGCAGCGCACAGGGTTCAGATGCTTTCTTT	CASSAQGSDAFF
TRBD1	TRBJ1-2	TRBV29-1	few	TGCAGCGTTGGTCCGGGGACAGGGTTACACTATGGCTACACCTTC	CSVGPGTGLHYGYTF
NA	TRBJ1-5	TRBV2	NA	TGTGCCAGCAGTCGGGGACTTCGGGAGCCCCAGCATTTT	CASSRGLREPQHF
NA	TRBJ2-5	TRBV9	NA	TGTGCCAGCAACCCTACAAGGTTGAAGAGTGAGACCCAGTACTTC	CASNPTRLKSETQYF
NA	TRBJ2-3	TRBV20-1	NA	TGCAGTGCTTCGACAACAGGGAAGGATACGCAGTATTTT	CSASTTGKDTQYF
NA	TRBJ2-1	TRBV4-1	NA	TGCGCCAGCAGCACGCAGACGGACAATGAGCAGTTCTTC	CASSTQTDNEQFF